Following are 29 T cell receptor beta chains from one sample sequenced in a study of T-cell reconstitution after alpha-beta-depleted transplantation in children. Unique molecular identifiers featured in how the TCRbeta library was prepared. One entry per CDR3 protein results from TCRdb running MiXCR on the PCR reads. The sample consists of around 300,000 distinct CDR3 sequences, roughly a tenth of them appearing once. The material was PBMCs, obtained before TCRalphabeta/CD19-depleted stem cell transplant. Receptor source: a boy in the first two years of life with acute myeloid leukemia, due to receive a stem cell transplant.

This clonotype was detected many times. This chain connects TRBV5-1 to TRBJ1-1, with D possibly matching TRBD1 (5 bases). V gave up 0 bases and J gave up 1 base, with 10 bases separating them. This CDR3 has 15 residues. Germline CDR1 SGHRS, CDR2 YFSETQ. The CDR3 region is CASSLGAGQNTEAFF. DNA of the CDR3: TGCGCCAGCAGCTTGGGAGCAGGGCAGAACACTGAAGCTTTCTTT.

This clonotype was seen ten or more times. CDR3 bases: TGCAGCGTTGAACCCCAGACAAGGCCCCTCCACTTT. Translating gives CSVEPQTRPLHF. The chain employs TRBV29-1 and TRBJ1-6; D not resolved. The CDR3 runs 12 residues. Trimming shortened V by 2 bases and J by 13 bases, and 12 bases separated the two germline ends. Looked up from germline, CDR1 is SQVTM and CDR2 is ANQGSEA.

This clonotype showed up many times. J is TRBJ2-1 and V is TRBV7-6; 10 positions match TRBD1. This CDR3 is 20 amino acids long. The germline V gene encodes CDR1 SGHVS and CDR2 FNYEAQ. V was clipped by 2 bases and J by 0 bases; unmatched bases: 13. The CDR3 protein is CASSLPGQGSVGSSYNEQFF. The CDR3 coding sequence is TGTGCCAGCAGCTTACCGGGACAGGGGTCCGTAGGGAGCTCCTACAATGAGCAGTTCTTC.

Many counts were recorded for this clonotype. J is TRBJ1-1 and V is TRBV29-1; 8 bases are shared with TRBD1. CDR1 is SQVTM, CDR2 ANQGSEA, per germline. This CDR3 contains 13 residues. With 3 bases clipped from V and 0 bases from J, the junction kept 0 bases outside the gene matches. Here the CDR3 DNA reads TGCAGCGTTGACAGGGGGCTGAACACTGAAGCTTTCTTT. It translates to CSVDRGLNTEAFF.

This clonotype came up many times. V and J are TRBV5-1 and TRBJ2-3; a weak D match, TRBD1 (5 bases). Per germline, CDR1 SGHRS and CDR2 YFSETQ. V shed 2 bases and J shed 0 bases, with 10 bases lying between them. The CDR3 sequence is 15 residues long. The CDR3 DNA reads as TGCGCCAGCAGCTTAGGGGAAATTAGCACAGATACGCAGTATTTT. Protein: CASSLGEISTDTQYF. Filled out from reference TRBV5-1 and TRBJ2-3, the complete variable domain reads KAGVTQTPRYLIKTRGQQVTLSCSPISGHRSVSWYQQTPGQGLQFLFEYFSETQRNKGNFPGRFSGRQFSNSRSEMNVSTLELGDSALYLCASSLGEISTDTQYFGPGTRLTVL.

The chain uses TRBV7-2 and TRBJ2-1; the match to TRBD2 covers 8 bases. The germline V gene has CDR1 SGHTA and CDR2 FQGNSA. This CDR3 is built from 18 residues. Losses at the gene ends were 4 bases for V and 7 bases for J; bases not matched to a gene: 18. CDR3 nucleotide sequence: TGTGCCAGCAGCTACTCGACGGTACTAGCGGCAAGGGAGAATGAGCAGTTCTTC. It is translated as CASSYSTVLAARENEQFF.

This clonotype was observed a handful of times. The junction departs from the called germline gene at one end, perhaps through a read error. The V and J genes are TRBV24-1 and TRBJ2-5, with 7 bases fitting TRBD1. Germline V lookup: CDR1 KGHDR, CDR2 SFDVKD. This CDR3 comprises 12 residues. CDR3 amino acids: CATSGTRGQRNF. The CDR3, as DNA: TGTGCCACCAGTGGTACGAGGGGACAGAGGAACTTC.

This clonotype has a count of ten or more. The CDR3 DNA reads TGCGCCAGCAGCTTGGCCACAGCCGGTTGGGACAATGAGCAGTTCTTC. Protein sequence: CASSLATAGWDNEQFF. J is TRBJ2-1 and V is TRBV5-1, with D hard to call. This CDR3 is 16 amino acids long. Trimming shortened V by 0 bases and J by 5 bases, and 15 bases separated the two germline ends. Germline CDR1 and CDR2: SGHRS and YFSETQ.

A few counts support this clonotype. V gene TRBV19 combines with J gene TRBJ2-6, with D unresolved. The CDR3 sequence is 14 residues long. CDR1 and CDR2 (germline): LNHDA, SQIVND (reference sequence). Between the trimmed V and J ends, which lost 8 bases and 0 bases, there was a span of 8 bases. CDR3 nucleotides: TGTGCCAGTGGGCTAAACTCTGGGGCCAACGTCCTGACTTTC. This translates into CASGLNSGANVLTF.

At least ten counts were recorded for this clonotype. The V call is TRBV7-2, the J call TRBJ1-4; 7 nucleotides match TRBD1. CDR3 length: 17 amino acids. Germline CDR1 and CDR2: SGHTA and FQGNSA. After removal of 5 bases from V and 0 bases from J, the junction contained 9 bases not matched to a gene. The CDR3 nucleotides read TGTGCCAGCAGCGCGGGACAGTACAAAGCAACTAATGAAAAACTGTTTTTT. Residues: CASSAGQYKATNEKLFF.

This chain joins TRBV12-3 or TRBV12-4 and TRBJ2-1; D is ambiguous. The CDR3 runs 12 residues. Trimming shortened V by 5 bases and J by 12 bases, and 14 bases separated the two germline ends. CDR3 sequence reads: CASSPPTLGQFF. In nucleotides, the CDR3 is TGTGCCAGCAGTCCGCCGACACTTGGGCAGTTCTTC.

Ten or more counts support this clonotype. The rearrangement joins TRBV20-1 to TRBJ2-5; maybe TRBD1 (6 bases). V lost 6 bases and J lost 1, with 9 bases in between. Germline assignment: CDR1 DFQATT and CDR2 SNEGSKA (reference sequence). The CDR3 runs to 12 residues. CDR3 protein: CSATGTQETQYF. For the CDR3, the DNA is TGCAGTGCCACAGGGACCCAAGAGACCCAGTACTTC.

This clonotype was observed a few times. This chain joins TRBV12-3 or TRBV12-4 and TRBJ2-3; 7 bases are a match to TRBD2. V shed 6 bases, J shed 0 bases, and the junction held 9 bases outside the gene matches. This CDR3 is built from 16 residues. In nucleotides, the CDR3 is TGTGCCAGCAGCCCCATAGCGGGTTCTAGCACAGATACGCAGTATTTT. Translated, it gives CASSPIAGSSTDTQYF.

The sample holds many counts of this clonotype. The chain couples TRBV14 to TRBJ2-7, with 10 bases matching TRBD2. In germline, CDR1 is SGHDN, CDR2 FVKESK. V shed 0 bases, J shed 3 bases, and the junction held 5 bases outside the gene matches. CDR3 length: 16 residues. The CDR3 sequence: CASSQELLAGLYEQYF. DNA for the CDR3: TGTGCCAGCAGCCAAGAATTACTAGCGGGACTCTACGAGCAGTACTTC.

As regards this clonotype: A much larger clone lies one base from this, so it may be a read error. The V gene is TRBV6-5, the J gene TRBJ1-2; D remains unclear. V dropped 0 bases and J dropped 8 bases, with 10 bases sitting between them. This CDR3 region has 13 residues. Germline V gene lookup returns CDR1 MNHEY and CDR2 SVGAGI. This CDR3 is CASSYSAGIGYTF. CDR3 bases: TGTGCCAGCAGTTACTCTGCGGGGATAGGCTACACCTTC.

This clonotype was detected ten times or more. The rearrangement joins TRBV7-2 to TRBJ2-7, with a tentative D call TRBD1 (5 bases). The germline V gene encodes CDR1 SGHTA and CDR2 FQGNSA. The V end lost 3 bases, the J end lost 1 base, and 16 bases lay between the germline ends. The CDR3 has 16 residues. The CDR3 nucleotides read TGTGCCAGCAGCTTTATCCAGGGCGTCGTTTCCTACGAGCAGTACTTC. This encodes CASSFIQGVVSYEQYF.

This rearrangement joins TRBV7-2 to TRBJ2-1; D is perhaps TRBD1 (6 bases). The CDR3 consists of 11 residues. The germline CDR1 and CDR2 sequences are SGHTA and FQGNSA. Trimming left V 5 bases short and J 13 bases short, with 12 bases between. The CDR3 nucleotides are TGTGCCAGCAGCCCACTTGGGGGCCAGTTCTTC. This translates into CASSPLGGQFF. Full variable domain (remainder filled in from reference TRBV7-2 and TRBJ2-1): GAGVSQSPSNKVTEKGKDVELRCDPISGHTALYWYRQSLGQGLEFLIYFQGNSAPDKSGLPSDRFSAERTGGSVSTLTIQRTQQEDSAVYLCASSPLGGQFFGPGTRLTVL.

There are many counts of this clonotype. The CDR3 region has the DNA TGTGCCAGCAGTTACTCACAGGGGGCTTCACCCCTCCACTTT. Its translation: CASSYSQGASPLHF. The chain has TRBV6-5 and TRBJ1-6, with 9 positions matching TRBD1. Germline V CDR1 and CDR2: MNHEY, SVGAGI. CDR3 length: 14 residues. Unmatched junction bases numbered 0, after V lost 0 bases and J lost 9 bases.

This clonotype was counted at least ten times. V usage is TRBV20-1 and J usage is TRBJ1-5; D gene unclear. Germline V gene data show CDR1 as DFQATT and CDR2 as SNEGSKA (reference sequence). This CDR3 is built from 14 residues. The germline V and J ends were trimmed by 2 bases and 3 bases, with 11 bases remaining between them. CDR3 loop: CSARSGQTNQPQHF. Here the CDR3 DNA reads TGCAGTGCTAGATCCGGGCAGACCAATCAGCCCCAGCATTTT.

This clonotype was observed at least ten times. J is TRBJ2-7 and V is TRBV7-9; no clear D gene. This CDR3 is 15 amino acids long. CDR1 is SEHNR, CDR2 FQNEAQ, per germline (reference sequence). Between the trimmed V and J ends, which lost 4 bases and 0 bases, there was a span of 13 bases. CDR3 loop: CASSSLGAASYEQYF. DNA of the CDR3: TGTGCCAGCAGCTCCCTCGGCGCGGCCTCCTACGAGCAGTACTTC.

In this sample, this clonotype turned up many times. V is TRBV21-1 and J is TRBJ2-1; the DNA was not compared with TRBD1, the D call given in the table. TRBV21-1 is a pseudogene. There are 16 residues in the CDR3. CDR3 region: CASSKETGQGYNEQFF. The CDR3 coding sequence is TGTGCCAGCAGCAAAGAAACGGGACAGGGCTACAATGAGCAGTTCTTC.

There are many counts of this clonotype. The V gene is TRBV5-1, the J gene TRBJ2-3; TRBD2 matches at 8 bases. J gave up 2 bases and V 1 base, and 3 bases lay outside the gene matches. Germline assignment: CDR1 SGHRS and CDR2 YFSETQ. This CDR3 spans 15 amino acids. The CDR3 reads CASSLSGGNTDTQYF. In DNA form, the CDR3 reads TGCGCCAGCAGCTTGAGCGGGGGAAACACAGATACGCAGTATTTT.

V is TRBV12-3 or TRBV12-4 and J is TRBJ1-2; maybe TRBD1 (6 bases). V was shortened by 6 bases and J by 3 bases, with 11 bases between the two germline ends. The CDR3 has 13 residues. CDR3 loop: CASSRRGDYGYTF. The CDR3 coding sequence is TGTGCCAGCAGCCGCAGGGGTGACTATGGCTACACCTTC.

This clonotype has ten or more counts. The V and J genes are TRBV7-6 and TRBJ2-1; maybe TRBD2 (6 bases). The V end was cut by 4 bases, the J end by 6 bases, with 16 bases between. CDR1 is SGHVS, CDR2 FNYEAQ, per germline. This CDR3 has 15 residues. Here the CDR3 reads CASSSRYMGGNEQFF. CDR3 sequence (DNA): TGTGCCAGCAGCTCCCGCTACATGGGAGGCAATGAGCAGTTCTTC.

This clonotype was found many times. The chain is built from TRBV7-9 and TRBJ1-6, with a weak D call TRBD1 (6 bases). This CDR3 spans 14 amino acids. V lost 5 bases to trimming and J lost 7 bases, with 12 bases between them. CDR1 and CDR2 from the germline V gene are SEHNR and FQNEAQ (reference sequence). As DNA, the CDR3 is TGTGCCAGCAGCATGGGGGCGCTGAATTCACCCCTCCACTTT. Protein sequence: CASSMGALNSPLHF.

This clonotype showed up many times. The CDR3 DNA follows: TGCAGTGCTGTATTCCGGGACAGGGGGTCCTACGAGCAGTACTTC. This sequence encodes CSAVFRDRGSYEQYF. The chain couples TRBV20-1 to TRBJ2-7, with TRBD1 identical over 11 bases. Germline V gene data show CDR1 as DFQATT and CDR2 as SNEGSKA (reference sequence). The CDR3 runs to 15 residues. Unmatched junction bases numbered 7, after V lost 5 bases and J lost 1 base.

This clonotype was found many times. The chain carries TRBV5-6 and TRBJ2-5; 8 bases match TRBD1. V lost 4 bases, J lost 2 bases, and 4 bases stayed unmatched. The germline V gene has CDR1 SGHDT and CDR2 YYEEEE. The CDR3 sequence is 14 residues long. CDR3: CASSLQGVQETQYF. DNA for the CDR3: TGTGCCAGCAGCCTACAGGGGGTTCAAGAGACCCAGTACTTC.

This clonotype has more than one count but fewer than ten. The rearrangement links TRBV7-8 to TRBJ2-2; TRBD2 matches at 13 bases. The V gene end was trimmed by 5 bases and the J gene end by 0 bases; junction bases not matched to a gene: 9. Germline lookup yields CDR1 SGHVS and CDR2 FQNEAQ. This CDR3 is 19 amino acids long. The CDR3 DNA sequence: TGTGCCAGCAGCCCCAGCAGACTAGCGGGGGGCGCGAACACCGGGGAGCTGTTTTTT. This encodes CASSPSRLAGGANTGELFF.

This clonotype has at least ten counts. This chain links TRBV29-1 with TRBJ2-7; TRBD2 aligns across 7 bases. Germline values: CDR1 SQVTM, CDR2 ANQGSEA. The CDR3 is 13 amino acids. V lost 7 bases to trimming and J lost 2 bases; unmatched junction nucleotides: 8. The CDR3 is CSAEAGNTYEQYF. The CDR3 DNA is TGCAGCGCCGAAGCGGGGAATACCTACGAGCAGTACTTC.